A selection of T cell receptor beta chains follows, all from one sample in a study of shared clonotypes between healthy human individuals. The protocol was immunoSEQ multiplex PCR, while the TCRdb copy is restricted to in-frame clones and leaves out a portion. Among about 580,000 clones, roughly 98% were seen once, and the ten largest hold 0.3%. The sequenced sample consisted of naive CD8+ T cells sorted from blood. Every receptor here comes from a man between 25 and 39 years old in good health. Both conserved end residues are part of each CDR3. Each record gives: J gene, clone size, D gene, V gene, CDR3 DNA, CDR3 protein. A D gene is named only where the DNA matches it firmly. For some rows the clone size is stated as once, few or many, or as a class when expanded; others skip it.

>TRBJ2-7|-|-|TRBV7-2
TGTGCCAGCAGCTTAGCGACGGGGTGGGACGAGCAGTACTTC
CASSLATGWDEQYF
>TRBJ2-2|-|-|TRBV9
TGTGCCAGCAGCGTTAGGGCCACCGGGGAGCTGTTTTTT
CASSVRATGELFF
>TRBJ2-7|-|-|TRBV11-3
TGTGCCAGCAGCCCCCGGATGGAATCCTACGAGCAGTACTTC
CASSPRMESYEQYF
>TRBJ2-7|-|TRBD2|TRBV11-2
TGTGCCAGCAGTTCCTGGCGGGAGAAGAACGAGCAGTACTTC
CASSSWREKNEQYF
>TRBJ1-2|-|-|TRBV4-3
TGCGCCAGCAGCCAAGAGTCGGATCGGGATTATGGCTACACCTTC
CASSQESDRDYGYTF
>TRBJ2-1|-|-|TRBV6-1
TGTGCCAGCAGTGACACGGAGAATACTAACAATGAGCAGTTCTTC
CASSDTENTNNEQFF
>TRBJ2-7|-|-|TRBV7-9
TGTGCCAGCAGCCCCGGGGGGCGACCCGAGCAGTACTTC
CASSPGGRPEQYF
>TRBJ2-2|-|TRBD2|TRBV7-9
TGTGCCAGCAACTCTTATTCTAGCGGGCCGAACACCGGGGAGCTGTTTTTT
CASNSYSSGPNTGELFF
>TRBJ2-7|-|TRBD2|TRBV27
TGTGCCAGCAGGGGGATACCGGGGGGTTACGAGCAGTACTTC
CASRGIPGGYEQYF
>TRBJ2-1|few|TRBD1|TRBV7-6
TGTGCCAGCAGTGGTACGGGACAGGGATTTGATGAGCAGTTCTTC
CASSGTGQGFDEQFF
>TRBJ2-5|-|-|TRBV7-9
TGTGCCAGCAGCTCCCTGTTCCGGGGCCAGTACTTC
CASSSLFRGQYF
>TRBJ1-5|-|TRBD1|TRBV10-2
TGCGCCAGCAGTGAGTCGACCAGGGGGCATCAGCCCCAGCATTTT
CASSESTRGHQPQHF
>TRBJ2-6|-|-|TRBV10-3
TGTGCCATCAGTGAGTCAGGGTATGGGGCCAACGTCCTGACTTTC
CAISESGYGANVLTF
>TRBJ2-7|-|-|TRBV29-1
TGCAGCGTTGGATTAGGCAACGAGCAGTACTTC
CSVGLGNEQYF
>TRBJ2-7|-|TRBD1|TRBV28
TGTGCCAGCAGTCCGCCGGGACAGCAATCCCTCTTC
CASSPPGQQSLF
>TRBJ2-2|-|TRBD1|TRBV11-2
TGTGCCAGCAGCTTAGTTGGGACAGGGGGTGGGACCGGGGAGCTGTTTTTT
CASSLVGTGGGTGELFF
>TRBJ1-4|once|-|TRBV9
TGTGCCAGCAGCGGTCCCCCAGCTAATGAAAAACTGTTTTTT
CASSGPPANEKLFF
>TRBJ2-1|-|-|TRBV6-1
TGTGCCAGCAGTGATTACCCCTCCTACAATGAGCAGTTCTTC
CASSDYPSYNEQFF
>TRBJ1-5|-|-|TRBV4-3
TGCGCCAGCAGCCGAGAATGGGGGGGGCGGAATAGCAATCAGCCCCAGCATTTT
CASSREWGGRNSNQPQHF
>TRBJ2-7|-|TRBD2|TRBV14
TGTGCCAGCAGCCAATTCCGGACTAGGTCACCCTACGAGCAGTACTTC
CASSQFRTRSPYEQYF
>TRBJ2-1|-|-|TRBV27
TGTGCCAGCAGGACTGCAGCCTACAATGAGCAGTTCTTC
CASRTAAYNEQFF
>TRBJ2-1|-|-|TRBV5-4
TGTGCCAGCAGCATTGGCCGTACGGGCTCCTACAATGAGCAGTTCTTC
CASSIGRTGSYNEQFF
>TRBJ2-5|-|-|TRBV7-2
TGTGCCAGCAGCCTAGAGGGGTACCAAGAGACCCAGTACTTC
CASSLEGYQETQYF
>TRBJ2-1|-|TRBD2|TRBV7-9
TGTGCCAGCAGCTCGAGGACTAGCGCCACAGAGGTGAACTACAATGAGCAGTTCTTC
CASSSRTSATEVNYNEQFF
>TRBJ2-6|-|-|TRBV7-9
TGTGCCAGCAGCTTCCCCCTGGGGCGGTCGGGGGCCAACGTCCTGACTTTC
CASSFPLGRSGANVLTF
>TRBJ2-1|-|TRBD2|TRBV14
TGTGCCAGCAGCCAAGTGGGGACTAGTGAGAATGAGCAGTTCTTC
CASSQVGTSENEQFF
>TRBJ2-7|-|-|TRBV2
TGTGCCAGCAGTGATTTCTACGAGCAGTACTTC
CASSDFYEQYF
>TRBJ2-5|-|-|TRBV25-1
TGTGCCAGCAGTGAAGGGGTGACCCAGTACTTC
CASSEGVTQYF
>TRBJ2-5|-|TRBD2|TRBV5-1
TGCGCCAGCAGCTACAGCGGGAGGCCACAAGAGACCCAGTACTTC
CASSYSGRPQETQYF
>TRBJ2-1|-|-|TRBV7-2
TGTGCCAGCAGCTTATGGGGCAGCCGGGTGGATGAGCAGTTCTTC
CASSLWGSRVDEQFF
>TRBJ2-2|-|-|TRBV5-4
TGTGCCAGCAGCTTGGCGGCAGGGAACACCGGGGAGCTGTTTTTT
CASSLAAGNTGELFF
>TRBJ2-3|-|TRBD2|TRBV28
TGTGCCACCATCGGACTAGTGGACCCAGATACGCAGTATTTT
CATIGLVDPDTQYF
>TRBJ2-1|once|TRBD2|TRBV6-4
TGTGCCAGCAGCATACTAGCGGGAGGGCCCAATGAGCAGTTCTTC
CASSILAGGPNEQFF
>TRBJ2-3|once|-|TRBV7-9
TGTGCCAGCAGCCCCCGAGCCAGCACAGATACGCAGTATTTT
CASSPRASTDTQYF
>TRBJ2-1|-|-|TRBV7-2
TGTGCCAGCAGCTTGTTAGGGGTCAATGAGCAGTTCTTC
CASSLLGVNEQFF
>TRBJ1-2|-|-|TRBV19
TGTGCCAGTAGTCCCTGGACAGACGGCTACACCTTC
CASSPWTDGYTF
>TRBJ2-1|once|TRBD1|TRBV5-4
TGTGCCAGCAGCGGCGCAAACCTACAGGGGGCGATCTACAATGAGCAGTTCTTC
CASSGANLQGAIYNEQFF
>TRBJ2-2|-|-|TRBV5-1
TGCGCCAGCAGCTTGGAAGGTTCCGCCGGGGAGCTGTTTTTT
CASSLEGSAGELFF
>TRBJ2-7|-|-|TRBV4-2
TGTGCCAGCAGCCAAGGGGACTCCTCCTACGAGCAGTACTTC
CASSQGDSSYEQYF
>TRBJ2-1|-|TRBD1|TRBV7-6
TGTGCCAGCAGTAAACAGGGGAATGAGCAGTTCTTC
CASSKQGNEQFF
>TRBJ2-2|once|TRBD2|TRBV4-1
TGCGCCAGCAGCCAAGCGGGGACTAGCGGCACCGGGGAGCTGTTTTTT
CASSQAGTSGTGELFF
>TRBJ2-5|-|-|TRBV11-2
TGTGCCAGCAGCCAAAGTTGGGGGGTGCAAGAGACCCAGTACTTC
CASSQSWGVQETQYF
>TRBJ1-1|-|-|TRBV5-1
TGCGCCAGCAGCTTGACAGGGTTCATCGACACTGAAGCTTTCTTT
CASSLTGFIDTEAFF
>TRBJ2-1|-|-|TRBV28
TGTGCCAGCAGCCCCGGGACTTTAGGTGGCGTGGGCGGTTTAGGTGAGCAGTTCTTC
CASSPGTLGGVGGLGEQFF
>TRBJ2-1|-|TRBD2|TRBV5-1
TGCGCCAGCAGCTTCTCGGCTAGCGGGAATTACAATGAGCAGTTCTTC
CASSFSASGNYNEQFF
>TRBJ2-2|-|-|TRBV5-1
TGCGCCAGCAGCCCCTTTTCCGGGGAGCTGTTTTTT
CASSPFSGELFF
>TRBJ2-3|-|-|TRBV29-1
TGCAGCGTTGAAGATCTCGGAGGGGGCAATGCAGATACGCAGTATTTT
CSVEDLGGGNADTQYF
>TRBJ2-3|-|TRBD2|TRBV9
TGTGCCAGCAGTTCTAGCGGGAGGTTCCTAGATACGCAGTATTTT
CASSSSGRFLDTQYF
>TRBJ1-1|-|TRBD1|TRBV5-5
TGTGCCAGCAGCCCACAGGGGGACTACACTGAAGCTTTCTTT
CASSPQGDYTEAFF
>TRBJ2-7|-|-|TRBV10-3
TGTGCCATCGGAACTTCGCCCCCGGGACGATCCTACGAGCAGTACTTC
CAIGTSPPGRSYEQYF